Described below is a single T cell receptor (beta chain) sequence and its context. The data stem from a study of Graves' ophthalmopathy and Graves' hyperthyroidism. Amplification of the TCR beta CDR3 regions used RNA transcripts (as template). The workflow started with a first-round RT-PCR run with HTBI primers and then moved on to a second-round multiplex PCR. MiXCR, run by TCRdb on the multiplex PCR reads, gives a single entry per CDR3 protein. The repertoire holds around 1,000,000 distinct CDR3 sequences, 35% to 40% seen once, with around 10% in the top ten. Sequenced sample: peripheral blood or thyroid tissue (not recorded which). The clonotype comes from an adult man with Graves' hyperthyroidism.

CDR3 in amino acids: CASRVGAATNEKLFF. The CDR3 region has the DNA TGTGCCAGCAGGGTCGGGGCCGCAACTAATGAAAAACTGTTTTTT. J is TRBJ1-4 and V is TRBV12-3 or TRBV12-4; TRBD1 might be the D (5 bases). The CDR3 totals 15 residues. Trimming shortened V by 6 bases and J by 0 bases, and 11 bases separated the two germline ends.